This T cell receptor (beta chain) was found in a study of technical replicates of blood from a handful of donors. Profiled with immunoSEQ multiplex PCR; TCRdb holds only in-frame clones, not every one. Here the sample spans some 62,000 clones, around 87% being singletons. This clone was recorded a few times. CDR1 LGHNA and CDR2 YNFKEQ come from the germline V gene. CDR3 size: 14 residues. Trimming pared 0 bases from V and 6 bases from J, leaving 8 bases between. The rearrangement joins TRBV4-2 to TRBJ2-2; unclear D gene. Sequenced input: PBMCs. The sequence derives from a human donor in good health. Some clones in this sample may be carry-over from other donors' samples. This CDR3 is CASSQEELPGELFF. The DNA of the CDR3 is TGTGCCAGCAGCCAAGAGGAGCTGCCCGGGGAGCTGTTTTTT.